Listed below are T cell receptor beta chains from one sample, sequenced in a study of T cells expressing NK-cell markers. Reprocessing the 5' RACE reads, TCRdb reports a single entry for every CDR3 protein and omits DNA. The specimen's table records around 280,000 distinct CDR3 sequences. Sequencing was performed on blood T cells: a sorted CD56 or NKG2C T cell subset, CD4+ or CD8+ T cells, or bulk PBMC T cells (not recorded which). These receptors all come from a man aged 18 to 29 in good health. Both conserved end residues are part of each CDR3.

TRBJ2-5	TRBV12-3/TRBV12-4	CASSPRTKETQYF
TRBJ2-2	TRBV7-7	CASSLEAGGTGELFF
TRBJ2-1	TRBV12-3/TRBV12-4	CASTLRERGNEQFF
TRBJ1-1	TRBV6-1	CASAEQILNTEAFF
TRBJ2-7	TRBV19	CASSRGAHEQYF
TRBJ2-3	TRBV11-2	CASSLNPLGTSQYF
TRBJ2-7	TRBV20-1	CSATGLNYEQYF
TRBJ2-4	TRBV2	CASSFGTGKNIQYF
TRBJ2-3	TRBV12-3/TRBV12-4	CASSSGLAGGDTQYF
TRBJ2-5	TRBV20-1	CSAREAARETQYF
TRBJ2-5	TRBV19	CASSIQRGSAETQYF
TRBJ2-5	TRBV30	CAWTETGQGRETQYF
TRBJ2-7	TRBV6-2/TRBV6-3	CASRPNGRASYEQYF
TRBJ2-3	TRBV15	CATSRDRISTDTQYF
TRBJ2-5	TRBV20-1	CSARNPHDRRRPMNHPQETQYF
TRBJ1-5	TRBV2	CASRDQEYSNQPQHF
TRBJ1-1	TRBV29-1	CSVVRQHQAFF
TRBJ2-5	TRBV24-1	CATSDPRGAGETQYF
TRBJ2-1	TRBV5-1	CASSLQGGSREGNYNEQFF
TRBJ2-2	TRBV3-1	CASSQDRGGELFF
TRBJ1-2	TRBV27	CAEGQGYGYTF
TRBJ2-2	TRBV5-1	CASSTRVGELFF
TRBJ2-7	TRBV4-1	CASSQASLGTGLAGGIFSEQYF
TRBJ1-2	TRBV7-6	CASSSLGSGWGYTF
TRBJ1-1	TRBV12-3/TRBV12-4	CASSLLGLGTEAFF
TRBJ2-3	TRBV5-5	CASSPGRDADTQYF
TRBJ2-7	TRBV20-1	CSASLAGGPSEQYF
TRBJ2-5	TRBV5-4	CASSLWAGREETQYF
TRBJ2-1	TRBV20-1	CSARPKGTGRLYNEQFF
TRBJ2-5	TRBV6-1	CAVGMGLGETQYF
TRBJ1-4	TRBV5-5	CASSSLAGGRGSEKLFF
TRBJ2-6	TRBV20-1	CSARETGANVLTF
TRBJ2-5	TRBV4-2	CASSQSGRGHKETQYF
TRBJ2-1	TRBV5-6	CASSSRDRGRNEQFF
TRBJ2-2	TRBV7-3	CASSRGGTTNTGELFF
TRBJ2-5	TRBV4-3	CASSQDLQGARETQYF
TRBJ2-1	TRBV10-3	CAISGARTSGSYEQFF
TRBJ2-6	TRBV15	CATSMRVSGANVLTF
TRBJ2-7	TRBV6-1	CASSPGRVGLYEQYF
TRBJ1-5	TRBV23-1	CASSQKLRDRGRQSNQPQHF
TRBJ2-1	TRBV20-1	CSGRTSGYNEQFF
TRBJ2-7	TRBV25-1	CASSGVGKQDEQYF
TRBJ2-5	TRBV29-1	CSVRGTSSKETQYF
TRBJ2-1	TRBV29-1	CSVVQARTSGRRGNEQFF
TRBJ2-7	TRBV20-1	CSGYTGGSSYEQYF
TRBJ2-5	TRBV9	CASSVGDRYQETQYF
TRBJ2-1	TRBV29-1	CSAGTSGRGNEQFF
TRBJ2-1	TRBV5-6	CASSFGPGSYNEQFF
TRBJ2-1	TRBV18	CASSPKLGLAGDNEQFF
TRBJ2-3	TRBV5-1	CASSLRDSISDTQYF
TRBJ2-5	TRBV5-1	CASSLAASGAAETQYF
TRBJ2-1	TRBV6-1	CASSEGASLSSNEQFF
TRBJ2-2	TRBV24-1	CATSVSIGANSRELFF
TRBJ1-5	TRBV7-3	CASSHPHSGRQPQHF